The next 25 T cell receptor beta chains were all read from a single sample in a study of T cell responses to AZD1222 COVID-19 vaccine. The data were produced by immunoSEQ multiplex PCR, yet TCRdb's version contains in-frame clones alone and is incomplete. This sample has just over 95,000 clones, with roughly 89% found just once. The sequenced sample was peripheral blood, obtained on day 0 of AZD1222 vaccination. All receptors derive from an adult in good health.

CDR3 in DNA: TGTGCCAGCAGTCCTCGCTCGGGGCTTGGCTACACCTTC. Its protein product is CASSPRSGLGYTF. The rearrangement uses TRBV28 and TRBJ1-2, with D possibly matching TRBD1 (5 bases). CDR3 length equals 13 residues. Germline V CDR1 and CDR2: MDHEN, SYDVKM. The V end lost 5 bases, the J end lost 7 bases, and 14 bases lay between the germline ends.

V usage is TRBV4-1 and J usage is TRBJ2-3; 13 bases are shared with TRBD2. V was clipped by 5 bases and J by 0 bases; unmatched bases: 14. The CDR3 is 20 residues long. CDR1 is MGHRA and CDR2 is YSYEKL in the germline V gene. CDR3 sequence (DNA): TGCGCCAGCAGCGGGACCGGGACTAGCGGGGCAGTCGCGAGCACAGATACGCAGTATTTT. Translated: CASSGTGTSGAVASTDTQYF.

This chain joins TRBV6-4 and TRBJ2-2, with D possibly being TRBD1 (5 bases). The V end lost 5 bases, the J end lost 1 base, and 8 bases lay between the germline ends. The CDR3 spans 14 residues. CDR1 MRHNA and CDR2 SNTAGT come from the germline V gene. CDR3 DNA: TGTGCCAGCAGTTTTGACAGGAACACCGGGGAGCTGTTTTTT. Translating gives CASSFDRNTGELFF.

The chain has TRBV3-1 (or the pseudogene TRBV3-2) and TRBJ2-7; D call uncertain. Looked up from germline, CDR1 is LGHDT and CDR2 is YNNKEL (reference sequence). Trimming took off 0 bases at V and 3 bases at J, with 6 bases between the two ends. This CDR3 region has 13 residues. The CDR3 loop is CASSQDGSYEQYF. The CDR3 nucleotides read TGTGCCAGCAGCCAAGATGGCAGCTACGAGCAGTACTTC.

The chain couples TRBV5-6 to TRBJ2-1; no clear D. The CDR3 sequence is 14 residues long. In germline, CDR1 is SGHDT, CDR2 YYEEEE. V was cut by 6 bases and J by 2 bases, with 12 bases left in between. Written as DNA, the CDR3 is TGTGCCAGCACCAAGGCTCTAGCCTACAATGAGCAGTTCTTC. Amino acids: CASTKALAYNEQFF.

The chain is built from TRBV7-8 and TRBJ2-4, with 9 bases that match TRBD2. The germline gives CDR1 SGHVS, CDR2 FQNEAQ. The CDR3 has 14 amino acids. The junction had 7 bases not matched to a gene; V was cut back by 3 bases and J by 10 bases. The CDR3 loop reads CASSFGTSSSIQYF. In DNA, the CDR3 is TGTGCCAGCAGCTTCGGGACTAGCTCCTCTATTCAGTACTTC. The entire variable domain, with the rest obtained from reference TRBV7-8 and TRBJ2-4, is as follows: GAGVSQSPRYKVAKRGQDVALRCDPISGHVSLFWYQQALGQGPEFLTYFQNEAQLDKSGLPSDRFFAERPEGSVSTLKIQRTQQEDSAVYLCASSFGTSSSIQYFGAGTRLSVL.

The V gene is TRBV10-3, the J gene TRBJ1-1; D is ambiguous. Trimming took off 8 bases at V and 6 bases at J, with 19 bases between the two ends. This CDR3 contains 14 residues. The V gene's germline CDR1 is ENHRY and CDR2 SYGVKD. The CDR3 reads CAIQHPTGGSEAFF. DNA of the CDR3: TGTGCCATCCAACATCCGACGGGTGGGTCTGAAGCTTTCTTT.

The rearrangement links TRBV7-8 to TRBJ1-2; D gene unclear. CDR1 and CDR2 (germline): SGHVS, FQNEAQ. The CDR3 covers 13 residues. Trimming cost V 5 bases and J 3 bases, with 10 bases left between them. As DNA, the CDR3 is TGTGCCAGCAGCCGAGGACCCTACTATGGCTACACCTTC. This gives the protein CASSRGPYYGYTF.

The gene calls are TRBV5-1 and TRBJ2-5; D could derive from TRBD1 or TRBD2 (5 bases each). Germline lookup yields CDR1 SGHRS and CDR2 YFSETQ. Trimming removed 3 bases at V and 0 bases at J, with 12 bases between. This CDR3 has 15 residues. CDR3: CASSYYLGDQETQYF. The CDR3 DNA follows: TGCGCCAGCAGCTATTATTTGGGGGACCAAGAGACCCAGTACTTC.

The chain is built from TRBV19 and TRBJ1-1; possible D gene TRBD1, 5 bases. The CDR3 is made up of 13 amino acids. Trimming stripped 4 bases from V and 0 bases from J, with 6 bases between. From germline, CDR1 is LNHDA and CDR2 SQIVND (reference sequence). The CDR3, as DNA: TGTGCCAGTAGTAGGGGCATGAACACTGAAGCTTTCTTT. Translated: CASSRGMNTEAFF.

The J gene is TRBJ2-1, the V gene TRBV6-5; D tentatively reads TRBD1 or TRBD2 (5 bases each). This CDR3 comprises 16 residues. In germline, CDR1 is MNHEY, CDR2 SVGAGI. The V and J ends lost 3 bases and 3 bases respectively, with 15 bases between them. Here the CDR3 reads CASSYLGREFYNEQFF. CDR3 DNA sequence: TGTGCCAGCAGTTATCTTGGCAGGGAGTTCTACAATGAGCAGTTCTTC.

This clone was seen a single time. This chain uses TRBV3-1 (or the pseudogene TRBV3-2) with TRBJ2-3; 12 bases align to TRBD2. Trimming removed 0 bases from V and 5 bases from J; junction bases left unmatched: 15. Germline loops: CDR1 LGHDT, CDR2 YNNKEL (reference sequence). CDR3 length equals 20 residues. The CDR3 nucleotides read TGTGCCAGCAGCCAAGACGGGGCTAGCGGGGGGGCCGGAGTAGGAGATACGCAGTATTTT. It is translated as CASSQDGASGGAGVGDTQYF.

The gene calls are TRBV7-3 and TRBJ2-3; 14 bases are a match to TRBD2. The ends lost 4 bases at V and 4 bases at J; junction bases unmatched: 7. CDR3 length: 17 residues. CDR1 and CDR2 (germline): SGHTA, FQGTGA. The chain's CDR3 is CASSSRLAGGQPDTQYF. In DNA, the CDR3 is TGTGCCAGCAGCTCCCGACTAGCGGGGGGGCAGCCAGATACGCAGTATTTT. Supplemented by reference TRBV7-3 and TRBJ2-3, the full variable domain reads GAGVSQTPSNKVTEKGKYVELRCDPISGHTALYWYRQSLGQGPEFLIYFQGTGAADDSGLPNDRFFAVRPEGSVSTLKIQRTERGDSAVYLCASSSRLAGGQPDTQYFGPGTRLTVL.

The chain joins TRBV4-2 to TRBJ1-1; 7 bases map to TRBD1. CDR3 length equals 14 residues. J gave up 4 bases and V 2 bases, and 4 bases lay outside the gene matches. Germline-derived CDR1 and CDR2 are LGHNA and YNFKEQ. CDR3 region: CASSQPTGVTEAFF. For the CDR3, the DNA is TGTGCCAGCAGCCAACCTACAGGGGTCACTGAAGCTTTCTTT.

The chain recombines TRBV6-2 or TRBV6-3 with TRBJ2-4; 8 bases agree with TRBD1. Germline CDR1 reads MNHEY; CDR2 reads SVGEGT. CDR3 length: 18 residues. V lost 5 bases and J lost 4; bases outside the gene matches: 16. The CDR3 region is CASSPYGQGALVKNIQYF. The CDR3, as DNA: TGTGCCAGCAGTCCGTACGGGCAGGGGGCCCTGGTGAAAAACATTCAGTACTTC.

V is TRBV28 and J is TRBJ1-2; 9 bases align to TRBD1. V was pared by 5 bases and J by 4 bases, with 11 bases of the junction left unmatched. The germline gives CDR1 MDHEN, CDR2 SYDVKM. This CDR3 contains 16 residues. The CDR3 region is CASSAAGTGLTYGYTF. DNA of the CDR3: TGTGCCAGCAGTGCCGCCGGGACAGGGTTAACCTATGGCTACACCTTC.

The chain is built from TRBV19 and TRBJ2-3, with 10 nucleotides matching TRBD2. The CDR3 contains 18 residues. Losses at the gene ends were 1 base for V and 0 bases for J; bases not matched to a gene: 7. Germline values: CDR1 LNHDA, CDR2 SQIVND (reference sequence). The CDR3 bases are TGTGCCAGTAGTATAGTAGGACTAGCGGCAACTAGCACAGATACGCAGTATTTT. Translating gives CASSIVGLAATSTDTQYF.

This chain uses TRBV9 with TRBJ2-1, with a tentative D call TRBD2 (6 bases). Germline values: CDR1 SGDLS, CDR2 YYNGEE. This CDR3 has 12 amino acids. V lost 7 bases and J lost 10, with 15 bases in between. CDR3 DNA: TGTGCCAGCGGGAGGACGACTCTGGAGCAGTTCTTC. Amino acids: CASGRTTLEQFF.

This chain connects TRBV9 to TRBJ1-2; TRBD1 might be the D (6 bases). This CDR3 is 13 amino acids long. Germline CDR1 and CDR2: SGDLS and YYNGEE. Trimming stripped 7 bases from V and 8 bases from J, with 18 bases between. CDR3 nucleotide sequence: TGTGCCAGCCCCGGACAGACCCTAGGCGGCTACACCTTC. Translation gives CASPGQTLGGYTF.

The chain has TRBV27 and TRBJ2-3; 7 nucleotides agree with TRBD1. The CDR3 spans 14 residues. The J segment lost 6 bases and the V segment lost 8 bases, leaving 11 bases of the junction unmatched. CDR1 is MNHEY, CDR2 SMNVEV, per germline (reference sequence). The CDR3 region is CASGLTEGADTQYF. The CDR3 nucleotides read TGTGCCAGCGGACTGACAGAGGGGGCGGATACGCAGTATTTT.

J is TRBJ1-1 and V is TRBV3-1 (or the pseudogene TRBV3-2), with no clear D. Trimming cost V 4 bases and J 7 bases, with 16 bases left between them. This CDR3 spans 14 amino acids. CDR1 and CDR2 (germline): LGHDT, YNNKEL (reference sequence). Written as DNA, the CDR3 is TGTGCCAGCAGCCCCACAGCTTTTATCGGTGAAGCTTTCTTT. This translates into CASSPTAFIGEAFF.

This clone is a singleton in its sample. The V gene is TRBV9, the J gene TRBJ1-2, with TRBD1 matching over 10 bases. Germline V CDR1 and CDR2: SGDLS, YYNGEE. V lost 0 bases to trimming and J lost 2 bases; unmatched junction nucleotides: 1. CDR3 length: 15 amino acids. Here the CDR3 DNA reads TGTGCCAGCAGCGTAGGGACAGGGGGAAACTATGGCTACACCTTC. This gives the protein CASSVGTGGNYGYTF.

This chain uses TRBV3-1 (or the pseudogene TRBV3-2) with TRBJ1-5; D unresolved. From germline, CDR1 is LGHDT and CDR2 YNNKEL (reference sequence). The CDR3 has 14 amino acids. V was pared by 4 bases and J by 6 bases, with 13 bases between. The CDR3 spells CASSRGGIGQPQHF. As DNA, the CDR3 is TGTGCCAGCAGCCGAGGCGGGATAGGTCAGCCCCAGCATTTT.

The rearrangement joins TRBV6-5 to TRBJ2-1, with D perhaps TRBD2 (5 bases). In germline, CDR1 is MNHEY, CDR2 SVGAGI. V was pared by 10 bases and J by 4 bases, with 20 bases between. This CDR3 region has 15 residues. CDR3 nucleotide sequence: TGTGCCACCGGCGAGGAGGCCAATGGATACAATGAGCAGTTCTTC. It encodes CATGEEANGYNEQFF.

The V gene is TRBV12-5, the J gene TRBJ1-3; D remains ambiguous. Germline-derived CDR1 and CDR2 are LGHNT and FRNRAP. The CDR3 has 17 amino acids. V was trimmed by 0 bases and J by 2 bases, leaving 14 bases between them. Here the CDR3 DNA reads TGTGCTAGTGGTTTGGTATTAGTCGGGGTTACTGGAAACACCATATATTTT. Protein product: CASGLVLVGVTGNTIYF.